Shown below are 2 T cell receptor beta chains from a single sample sequenced in a study of T cells after posttransplantation cyclophosphamide. Cyclophosphamide on days +3 and +4 followed busulfan-fludarabine conditioning and a marrow graft. Sequenced by immunoSEQ multiplex PCR; TCRdb stores in-frame clones only, minus some. The sample shows 5,700 or so clones, no singletons; the ten largest hold under 30%. Sequencing used PBMCs, obtained after allogeneic stem cell transplant with posttransplant cyclophosphamide. Receptors originate from a male patient between 55 and 70 years old who received an allogeneic stem cell transplant from a related donor, was CMV-positive, and had no GVHD. Some T cells may be the graft donor's.

This clone turned up a few times. The chain has TRBV9 and TRBJ2-3; maybe TRBD2 (5 bases). Looked up from germline, CDR1 is SGDLS and CDR2 is YYNGEE. The CDR3 has 15 amino acids. Trimming left V 4 bases short and J 2 bases short, with 14 bases between. The CDR3 is CASSREGPVTDTQYF. The CDR3, as DNA: TGTGCCAGCAGCCGAGAGGGCCCAGTCACAGATACGCAGTATTTT.

V is TRBV30 and J is TRBJ1-2, with a possible D match to TRBD1 (6 bases). This CDR3 has 14 amino acids. Germline CDR1 is GTSNPN and CDR2 is SVGIG (reference sequence). The CDR3 loop reads CAWGAGPKGVGYTF. The CDR3 nucleotides read TGTGCGTGGGGGGCAGGCCCCAAGGGGGTTGGCTACACCTTC.